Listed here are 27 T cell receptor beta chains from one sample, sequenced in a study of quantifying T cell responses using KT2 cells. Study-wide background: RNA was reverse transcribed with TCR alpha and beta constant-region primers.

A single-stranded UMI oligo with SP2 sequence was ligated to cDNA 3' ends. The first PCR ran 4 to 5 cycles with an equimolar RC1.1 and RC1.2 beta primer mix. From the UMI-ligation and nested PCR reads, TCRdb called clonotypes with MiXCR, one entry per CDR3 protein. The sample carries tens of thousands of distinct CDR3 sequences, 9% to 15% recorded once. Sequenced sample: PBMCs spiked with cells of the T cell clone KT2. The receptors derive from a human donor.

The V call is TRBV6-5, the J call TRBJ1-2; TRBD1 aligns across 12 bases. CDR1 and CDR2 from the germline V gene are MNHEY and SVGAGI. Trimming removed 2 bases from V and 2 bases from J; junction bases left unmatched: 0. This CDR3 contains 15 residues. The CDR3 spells CASSYGTGGNYGYTF. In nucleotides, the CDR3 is TGTGCCAGCAGTTACGGGACAGGGGGCAACTATGGCTACACCTTC.

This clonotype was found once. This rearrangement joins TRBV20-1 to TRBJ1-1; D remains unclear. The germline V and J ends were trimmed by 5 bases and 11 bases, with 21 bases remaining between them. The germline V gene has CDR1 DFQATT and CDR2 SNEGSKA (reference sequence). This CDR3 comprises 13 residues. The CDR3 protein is CSAVSRVLKFAFF. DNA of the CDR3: TGCAGTGCTGTTAGCCGGGTTCTGAAGTTCGCTTTCTTT.

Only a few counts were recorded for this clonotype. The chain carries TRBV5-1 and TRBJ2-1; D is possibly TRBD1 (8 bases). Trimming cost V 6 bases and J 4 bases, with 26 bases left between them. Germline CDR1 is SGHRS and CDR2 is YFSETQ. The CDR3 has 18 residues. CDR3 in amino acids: CASKLQGAAGPRYNEQFF. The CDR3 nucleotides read TGCGCCAGCAAGCTCCAGGGGGCAGCGGGGCCCCGGTACAATGAGCAGTTCTTC.

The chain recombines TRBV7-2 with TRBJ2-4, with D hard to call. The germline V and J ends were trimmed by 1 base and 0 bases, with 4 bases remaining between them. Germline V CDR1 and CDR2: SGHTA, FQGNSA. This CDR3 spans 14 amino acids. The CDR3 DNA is TGTGCCAGCAGCTTAGGGGTAGCCAAAAACATTCAGTACTTC. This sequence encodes CASSLGVAKNIQYF.

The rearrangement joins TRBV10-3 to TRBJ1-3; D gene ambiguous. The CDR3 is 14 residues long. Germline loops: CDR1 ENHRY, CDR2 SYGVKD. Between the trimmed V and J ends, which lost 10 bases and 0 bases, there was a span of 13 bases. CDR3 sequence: CATEGSPSGNTIYF. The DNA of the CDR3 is TGTGCCACCGAAGGCAGTCCCTCTGGAAACACCATATATTTT.

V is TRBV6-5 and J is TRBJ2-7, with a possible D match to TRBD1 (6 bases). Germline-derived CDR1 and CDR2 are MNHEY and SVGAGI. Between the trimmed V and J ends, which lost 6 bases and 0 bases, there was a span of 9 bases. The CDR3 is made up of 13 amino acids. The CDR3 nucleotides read TGTGCCAGCAGGGACAGATTCTCCTACGAGCAGTACTTC. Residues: CASRDRFSYEQYF.

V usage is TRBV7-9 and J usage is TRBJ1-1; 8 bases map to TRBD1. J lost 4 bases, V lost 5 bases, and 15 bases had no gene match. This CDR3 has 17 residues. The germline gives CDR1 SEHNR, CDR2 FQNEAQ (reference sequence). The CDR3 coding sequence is TGTGCCAGCAGCCGACTGCAGAACAGGGGGAAAAGCACTGAAGCTTTCTTT. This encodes CASSRLQNRGKSTEAFF.

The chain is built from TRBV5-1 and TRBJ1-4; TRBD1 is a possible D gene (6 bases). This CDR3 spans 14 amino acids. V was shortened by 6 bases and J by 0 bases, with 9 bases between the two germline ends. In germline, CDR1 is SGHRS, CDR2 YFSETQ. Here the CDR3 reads CASKRGPTNEKLFF. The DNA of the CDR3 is TGCGCCAGCAAACGGGGGCCAACTAATGAAAAACTGTTTTTT.

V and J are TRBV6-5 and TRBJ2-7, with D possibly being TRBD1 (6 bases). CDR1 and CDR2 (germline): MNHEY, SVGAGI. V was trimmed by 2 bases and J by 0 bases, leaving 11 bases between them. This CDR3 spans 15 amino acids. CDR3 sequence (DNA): TGTGCCAGCAGTTACACCCGGGACAACTCCTACGAGCAGTACTTC. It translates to CASSYTRDNSYEQYF.

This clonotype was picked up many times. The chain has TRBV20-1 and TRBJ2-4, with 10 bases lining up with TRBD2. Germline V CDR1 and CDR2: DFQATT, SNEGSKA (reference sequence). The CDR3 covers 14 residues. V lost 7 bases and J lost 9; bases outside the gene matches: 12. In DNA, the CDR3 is TGCAGTGGGGCTAGCGGGGGCGTCCGGGCCATTCAGTACTTC. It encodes CSGASGGVRAIQYF.

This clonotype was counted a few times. CDR3 loop: CASSMGRRSSGANVLTF. DNA for the CDR3: TGTGCCAGCAGTATGGGACGGAGGTCCTCTGGGGCCAACGTCCTGACTTTC. The V call is TRBV27, the J call TRBJ2-6, with D tentatively TRBD1 or TRBD2 (5 bases each). Per the germline V gene, CDR1 is MNHEY and CDR2 is SMNVEV (reference sequence). The CDR3 totals 17 residues. V lost 5 bases, J lost 0 bases, and 14 bases lay in between.

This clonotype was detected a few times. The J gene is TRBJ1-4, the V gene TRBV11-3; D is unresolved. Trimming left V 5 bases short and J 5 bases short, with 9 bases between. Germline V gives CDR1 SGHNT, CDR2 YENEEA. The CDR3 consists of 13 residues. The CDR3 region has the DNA TGTGCCAGCAGCCGGACGGTCAATGAAAAACTGTTTTTT. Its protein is CASSRTVNEKLFF.

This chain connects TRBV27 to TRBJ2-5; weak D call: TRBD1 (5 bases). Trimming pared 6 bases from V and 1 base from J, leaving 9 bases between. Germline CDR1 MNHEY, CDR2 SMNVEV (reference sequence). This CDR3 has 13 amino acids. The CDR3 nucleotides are TGTGCCAGCAGACCGACAGCCCAAGAGACCCAGTACTTC. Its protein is CASRPTAQETQYF.

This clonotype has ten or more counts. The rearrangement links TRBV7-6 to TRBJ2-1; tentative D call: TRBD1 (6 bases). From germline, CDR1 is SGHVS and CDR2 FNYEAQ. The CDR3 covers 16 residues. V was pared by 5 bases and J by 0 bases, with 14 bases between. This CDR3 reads CASSPIRGSSYNEQFF. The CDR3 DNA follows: TGTGCCAGCAGCCCGATCAGGGGAAGCTCCTACAATGAGCAGTTCTTC.

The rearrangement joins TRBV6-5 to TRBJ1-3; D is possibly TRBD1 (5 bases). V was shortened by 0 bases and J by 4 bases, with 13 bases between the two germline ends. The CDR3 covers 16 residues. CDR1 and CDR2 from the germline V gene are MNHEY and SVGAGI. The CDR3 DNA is TGTGCCAGCAGTTACTCGAGTTCCGGGGGAGGAAACACCATATATTTT. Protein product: CASSYSSSGGGNTIYF.

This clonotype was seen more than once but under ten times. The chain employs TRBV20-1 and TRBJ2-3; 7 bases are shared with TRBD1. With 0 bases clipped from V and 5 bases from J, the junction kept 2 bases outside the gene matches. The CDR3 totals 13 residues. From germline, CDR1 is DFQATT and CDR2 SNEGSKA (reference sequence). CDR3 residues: CSARDTGVDTQYF. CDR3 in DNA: TGCAGTGCTAGAGACACAGGGGTAGATACGCAGTATTTT.

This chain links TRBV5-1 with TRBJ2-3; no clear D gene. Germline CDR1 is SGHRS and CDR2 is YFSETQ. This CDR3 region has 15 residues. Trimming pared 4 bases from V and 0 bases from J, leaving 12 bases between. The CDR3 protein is CASSQSYTSTDTQYF. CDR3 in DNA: TGCGCCAGCAGCCAGAGTTATACTAGCACAGATACGCAGTATTTT.

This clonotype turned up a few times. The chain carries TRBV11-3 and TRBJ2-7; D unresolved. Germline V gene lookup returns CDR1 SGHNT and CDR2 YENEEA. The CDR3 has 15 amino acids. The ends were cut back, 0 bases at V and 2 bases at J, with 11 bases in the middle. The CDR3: CASSLDSLSAYEQYF. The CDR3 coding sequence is TGTGCCAGCAGCTTAGATTCACTGTCGGCCTACGAGCAGTACTTC.

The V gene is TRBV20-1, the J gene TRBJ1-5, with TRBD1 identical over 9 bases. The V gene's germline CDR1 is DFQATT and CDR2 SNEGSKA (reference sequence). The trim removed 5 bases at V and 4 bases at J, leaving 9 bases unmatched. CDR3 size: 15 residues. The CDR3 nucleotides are TGCAGTGCTGGGGACAGGGAAAAGGGTAATCAGCCCCAGCATTTT. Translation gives CSAGDREKGNQPQHF.

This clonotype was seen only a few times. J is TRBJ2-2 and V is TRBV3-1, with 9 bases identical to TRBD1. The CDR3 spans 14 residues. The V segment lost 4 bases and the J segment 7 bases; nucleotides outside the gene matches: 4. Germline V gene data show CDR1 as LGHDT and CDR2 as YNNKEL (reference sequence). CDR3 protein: CASSPTGGHGELFF. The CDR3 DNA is TGTGCCAGCAGCCCCACAGGGGGCCACGGGGAGCTGTTTTTT.

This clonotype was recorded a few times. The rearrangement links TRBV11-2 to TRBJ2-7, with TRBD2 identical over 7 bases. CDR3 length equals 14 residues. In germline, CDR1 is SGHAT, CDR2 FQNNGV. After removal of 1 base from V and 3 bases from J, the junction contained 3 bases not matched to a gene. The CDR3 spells CASSLAGGSYEQYF. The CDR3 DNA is TGTGCCAGCAGCTTAGCGGGGGGAAGCTACGAGCAGTACTTC.

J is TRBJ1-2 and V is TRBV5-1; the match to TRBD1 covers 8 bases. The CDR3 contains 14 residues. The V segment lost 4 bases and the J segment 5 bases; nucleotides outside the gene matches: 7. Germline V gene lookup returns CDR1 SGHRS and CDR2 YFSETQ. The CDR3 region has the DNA TGCGCCAGCAGCCCAGACAGGGGCCTGTATGGCTACACCTTC. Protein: CASSPDRGLYGYTF.

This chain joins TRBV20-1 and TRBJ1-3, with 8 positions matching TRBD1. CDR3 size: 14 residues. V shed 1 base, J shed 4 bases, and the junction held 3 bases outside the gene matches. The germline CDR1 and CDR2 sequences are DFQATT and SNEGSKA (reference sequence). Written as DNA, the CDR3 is TGCAGTGCTAGAGCGGACAGGGTCGGAAACACCATATATTTT. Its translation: CSARADRVGNTIYF.

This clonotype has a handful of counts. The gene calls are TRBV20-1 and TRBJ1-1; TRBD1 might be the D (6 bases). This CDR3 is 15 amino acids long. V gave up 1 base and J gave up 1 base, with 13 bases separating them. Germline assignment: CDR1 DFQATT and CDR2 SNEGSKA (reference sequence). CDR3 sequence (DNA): TGCAGTGCTAGAGGATGGGACACCCAGAACACTGAAGCTTTCTTT. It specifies CSARGWDTQNTEAFF.

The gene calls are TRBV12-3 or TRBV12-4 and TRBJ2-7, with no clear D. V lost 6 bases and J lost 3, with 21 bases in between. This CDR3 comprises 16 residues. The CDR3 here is CASRESLGAKSYEQYF. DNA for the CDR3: TGTGCCAGCAGGGAGTCCTTAGGCGCAAAGAGCTACGAGCAGTACTTC.

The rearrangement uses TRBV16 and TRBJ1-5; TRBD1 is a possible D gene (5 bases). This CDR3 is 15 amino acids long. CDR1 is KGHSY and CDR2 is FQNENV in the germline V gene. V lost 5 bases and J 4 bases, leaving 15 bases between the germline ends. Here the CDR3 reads CASSGQGYGNQPQHF. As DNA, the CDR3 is TGTGCCAGCAGCGGGCAGGGTTACGGGAATCAGCCCCAGCATTTT.

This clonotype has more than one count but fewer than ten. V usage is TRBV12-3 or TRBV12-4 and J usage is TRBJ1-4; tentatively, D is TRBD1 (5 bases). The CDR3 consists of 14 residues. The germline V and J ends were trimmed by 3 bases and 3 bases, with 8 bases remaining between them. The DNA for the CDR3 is TGTGCCAGCAGTTTCCAGGGACCTAATGAAAAACTGTTTTTT. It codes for CASSFQGPNEKLFF.